A single TCR beta chain is shown here with its context. The entry originates in a study of blood T cell repertoires in COVID-19. Study-wide background: Donors in the United States, Italy and Spain gave samples during acute or convalescent COVID-19. T cells, B-cell-depleted T cells, or PBMCs provided the cDNA or gDNA that served as material.

Methods used by the authors: Estimation of nucleated cell counts was performed using reference gene primer amplification. TCRdb keeps only in-frame clones here, not all; method: immunoSEQ multiplex PCR. Clone size and V and J calls were adopted from that table, with D and trimming inferred from the DNA. The table records about 97,000 clones, about nine tenths of them present only once. V lost 3 bases to trimming and J lost 2 bases; unmatched junction nucleotides: 6. The germline gives CDR1 SNHLY, CDR2 FYNNEI. There are 16 residues in the CDR3. A Seattle source enrolled patients during active infection and followed them longitudinally.

The V gene is TRBV2, the J gene TRBJ2-2; TRBD2 matches 7 bases. This sequence was found in a woman aged 45-65 years with COVID-19, enrolled during active disease. Sequencing input: peripheral blood. DNA of the CDR3: TGTGCCAGCAGTGATGGAGCGGGGCTAAACACCGGGGAGCTGTTTTTT. Protein sequence: CASSDGAGLNTGELFF.